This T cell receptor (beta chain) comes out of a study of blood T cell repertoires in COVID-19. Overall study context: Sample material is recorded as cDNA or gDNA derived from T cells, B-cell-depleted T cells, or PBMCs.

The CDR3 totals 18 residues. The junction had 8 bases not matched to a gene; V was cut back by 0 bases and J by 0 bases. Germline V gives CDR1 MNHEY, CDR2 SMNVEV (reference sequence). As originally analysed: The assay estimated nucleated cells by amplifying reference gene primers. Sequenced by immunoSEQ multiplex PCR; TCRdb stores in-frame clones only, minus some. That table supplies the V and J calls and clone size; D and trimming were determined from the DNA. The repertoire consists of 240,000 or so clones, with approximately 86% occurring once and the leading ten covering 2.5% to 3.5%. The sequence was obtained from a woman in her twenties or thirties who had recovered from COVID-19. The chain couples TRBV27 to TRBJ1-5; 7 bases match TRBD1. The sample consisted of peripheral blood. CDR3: CASSLSRDSLVSNQPQHF. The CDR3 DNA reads TGTGCCAGCAGTTTATCGCGGGACAGCTTAGTTAGCAATCAGCCCCAGCATTTT.